The clone carrying this TCR beta chain was counted once. The CDR3 totals 13 residues. CDR1 is SNHLY, CDR2 FYNNEI, per germline. The V segment lost 4 bases and the J segment 5 bases; nucleotides outside the gene matches: 3. This specimen belongs to a study of blood T cell repertoires in COVID-19. Looking at the study overall: PBMCs, B-cell-depleted T cells, or T cells provided the cDNA or gDNA that made up the material.

Original methodology: Amplification from reference gene primers served as the basis for estimated nucleated cell counts. Here immunoSEQ multiplex PCR was the method, and the copy in TCRdb shows in-frame clones only, minus some. V and J calls plus clone size are reproduced from that table; the DNA served to infer D and trimming. Among under 150,000 clones listed, about four fifths were seen once. The sequencing sample was made of peripheral blood. The clonotype comes from an older woman with acute or convalescent COVID-19. The chain uses TRBV2 and TRBJ2-5; 8 bases match TRBD1. DNA of the CDR3: TGTGCCAGCAGTGGGACAGGGATTGAGACCCAGTACTTC. Protein sequence: CASSGTGIETQYF.